The source of this TCR beta chain is a study of STAT5B mutations in CD4+ large granular lymphocyte leukemia. The assay was run at survey level. Clones were read by immunoSEQ multiplex PCR, and TCRdb kept only the in-frame ones, dropping some. The sample records more than 45,000 clones, approximately 70% being singletons. Healthy controls were blood donor buffy coats. Germline values: CDR1 SGDLS, CDR2 YYNGEE. The CDR3 loop spans 14 amino acids. After removal of 2 bases from V and 7 bases from J, the junction contained 4 bases not matched to a gene. Points on this clone: What it binds is unknown.

Findings and limits, study-wide: TRBV06-family usage was enriched in top patient clones (8/27) versus controls (2/35). Patient CD4-sorted repertoires stayed more clonal than healthy ones after leukemic-clone removal.

This chain connects TRBV9 to TRBJ2-1, with TRBD2 identical over 9 bases. The source material was CD4+ T cells from blood buffy coats. The TCR sequence derives from a human donor in good health. The CDR3 DNA sequence: TGTGCCAGCAGCGTTAGCGGGGGATCGAATGAGCAGTTCTTC. It translates to CASSVSGGSNEQFF.